The T cell receptor beta chain under discussion was sequenced for a study of a mutant IDH1 vaccine in newly diagnosed glioma. Study summary: Vaccines began 4-6 weeks after radiotherapy alone, or with temozolomide cycles. Patients were pretreated with radiotherapy, temozolomide, or both, mostly both. Findings and limits, study-wide: Pseudoprogression appeared independent of alterations in top peripheral clonotypes.

V dropped 5 bases and J dropped 1 base, with 17 bases sitting between them. Germline V gene sequence: CDR1 SEHNR, CDR2 FQNEAQ (reference sequence). The length of the CDR3 is 16 residues. As to time point: week 5, during vaccination. Vaccine doses each comprised 300 ug of mutant IDH1 20-mer peptide, with topical imiquimod. As for this clone: Its antigen is not known.

Data came from immunoSEQ multiplex PCR; TCRdb stores just in-frame clones and leaves some out. The repertoire holds fewer than 30,000 clones, with about three quarters as singletons. This clonotype was obtained from a middle-aged man with glioma. The sequencing used PBMCs, collected from a glioma patient whose treatment included an IDH1 peptide vaccine. This chain links TRBV7-9 with TRBJ2-5, with D perhaps matching TRBD2 (6 bases). CDR3 amino acids: CASSQVPAGLQETQYF. Here the CDR3 DNA reads TGTGCCAGCAGCCAGGTACCAGCGGGTCTCCAAGAGACCCAGTACTTC.